This TCR beta chain was captured by sequencing in a study of metastatic and nonmetastatic thyroid tumors. By share, this clone counts as medium-sized. Its specificity is not known. Using MiXCR, TCRdb reanalyzed the PCR reads. The table has around 21,000 clones, roughly 23% seen once. Study-wide results and caveats: The study reportedly found significantly higher TCR beta diversity in malignant thyroid tumors than benign nodules, in blood and tumor.

Until they underwent thyroid surgery, no patient had received any treatment. This CDR3 is built from 13 residues. The ends lost 6 bases at V and 5 bases at J; junction bases unmatched: 5. Looked up from germline, CDR1 is SNHLY and CDR2 is FYNNEI. The chain is built from TRBV2 and TRBJ2-3, with 7 bases fitting TRBD2. The receptor's source is a male donor with papillary thyroid cancer or a benign thyroid nodule (not recorded which). Some clones in this sample may be carry-over from other donors' samples. Material: tumor tissue. In DNA, the CDR3 is TGTGCCAGCAGGGGGGAGGGCCAAGATACGCAGTATTTT. Translating gives CASRGEGQDTQYF.